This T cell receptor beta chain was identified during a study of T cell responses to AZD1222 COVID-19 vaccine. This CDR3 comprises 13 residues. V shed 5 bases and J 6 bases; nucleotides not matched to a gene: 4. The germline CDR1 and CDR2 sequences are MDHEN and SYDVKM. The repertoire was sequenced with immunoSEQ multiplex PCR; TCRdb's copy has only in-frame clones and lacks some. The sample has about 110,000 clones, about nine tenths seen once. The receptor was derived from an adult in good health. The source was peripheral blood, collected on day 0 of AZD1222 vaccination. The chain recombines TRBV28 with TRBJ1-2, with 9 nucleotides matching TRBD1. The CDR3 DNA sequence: TGTGCCAGCAGTATTAGGACAGGGGATGGCTACACCTTC. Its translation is CASSIRTGDGYTF.